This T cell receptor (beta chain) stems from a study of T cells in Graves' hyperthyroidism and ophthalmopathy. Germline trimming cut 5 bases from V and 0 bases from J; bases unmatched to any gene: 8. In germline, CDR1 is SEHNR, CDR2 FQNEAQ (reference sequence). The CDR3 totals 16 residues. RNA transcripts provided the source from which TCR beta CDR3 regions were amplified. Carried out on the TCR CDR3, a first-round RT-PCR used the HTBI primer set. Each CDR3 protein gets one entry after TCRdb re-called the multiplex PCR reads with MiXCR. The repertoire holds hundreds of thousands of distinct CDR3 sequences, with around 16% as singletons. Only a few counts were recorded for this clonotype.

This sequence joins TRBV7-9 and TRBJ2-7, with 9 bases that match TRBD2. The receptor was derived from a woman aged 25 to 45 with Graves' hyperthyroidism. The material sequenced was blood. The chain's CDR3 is CASSARTSASSYEQYF. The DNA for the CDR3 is TGTGCCAGCAGCGCTCGGACTAGCGCCAGCTCCTACGAGCAGTACTTC.